This TCR beta chain was recovered during a study of blood T cells in healthy people across ages. The use of a sample-barcoded 5' primer and a J-beta primer mix characterized a second PCR of roughly 7 to 12 cycles. TCRdb reprocessed the 5' RACE reads via MiXCR and lists one record per CDR3 protein. This sample has just over 800,000 distinct CDR3 sequences, with about 59% found just once. The germline CDR1 and CDR2 sequences are MNHNY and SVGAGI (reference sequence). The V and J ends lost 0 bases and 12 bases respectively, with 9 bases between them. The CDR3 spans 13 residues. The chain combines TRBV6-6 with TRBJ2-6; D not certain. The sequence was collected from a man aged 30-40 years in good health. Specimen: blood. This chain's CDR3 is CASSYSRLPVLTF. The DNA of the CDR3 is TGTGCCAGCAGTTACTCAAGGCTGCCCGTCCTGACTTTC.